A selection of T cell receptor beta chains follows, all from one sample in a study of cytomegalovirus exposure and HLA in healthy donors. Profiling relied on immunoSEQ multiplex PCR, and the TCRdb table lists in-frame clones only, not all of them. The sample spans approximately 50,000 clones; the ten largest clones claim roughly 5.5%. Material for sequencing was PBMCs. Receptors were obtained from a male donor in good health and CMV-seropositive. CDR3s include the opening cysteine and the closing phenylalanine or tryptophan. D genes are given only for firm matches. The size field is filled for only some rows; it gives once, few, many or a size class.

abundance | d_gene | j_gene | v_gene | CDR3nt | CDR3aa
NA | NA | TRBJ2-1 | TRBV7-2 | TGTGCCAGCAAAGGACGGGGGAATGAGCAGTTCTTC | CASKGRGNEQFF
NA | NA | TRBJ2-7 | TRBV19 | TGTGCCAGTAGTATGTCGGGGGGCAGCTCCTACGAGCAGTACTTC | CASSMSGGSSYEQYF
NA | TRBD1 | TRBJ2-7 | TRBV7-9 | TGTGCCAGCAGCTCCCTAGGACAGGACCGATCTCAGTCCTACGAGCAGTACTTC | CASSSLGQDRSQSYEQYF
NA | NA | TRBJ1-1 | TRBV28 | TGTGCCAGCAGAATGCTCCGACAGGACGGTAGCACTGAAGCTTTCTTT | CASRMLRQDGSTEAFF
NA | NA | TRBJ1-5 | TRBV30 | TGTGCCTGGAGTACAGGCTATCAGCCCCAGCATTTT | CAWSTGYQPQHF
NA | TRBD1 | TRBJ1-2 | TRBV27 | TGTGCCAGCAGTCAAGTTTACCGGGACAGGGCTCACTACACCTTC | CASSQVYRDRAHYTF
NA | NA | TRBJ1-1 | TRBV6-5 | TGTGCCAGCAGTTACTCGCATAGAAGGAACACTGAAGCTTTCTTT | CASSYSHRRNTEAFF
NA | TRBD2 | TRBJ2-3 | TRBV9 | TGTGCCAAGGGACGGACTAGCGGGCGACCGTCTAGCACAGATACGCAGTATTTT | CAKGRTSGRPSSTDTQYF
NA | NA | TRBJ2-5 | TRBV5-4 | TGTGCCCTTGGCATGAACCAAGAGACCCAGTACTTC | CALGMNQETQYF
NA | NA | TRBJ1-1 | TRBV7-7 | TGTGCCAGCAGCATGGACACCAGCTCTGAAGCTTTCTTT | CASSMDTSSEAFF
NA | NA | TRBJ2-5 | TRBV2 | TGTGCCCACACGGGAAGAGCCGCTGCTGAGACCCAGTACTTC | CAHTGRAAAETQYF
NA | NA | TRBJ1-2 | TRBV9 | TGTGCCAGCAGCGTAGCAGGGACTACCGTCTATGGCTACACCTTC | CASSVAGTTVYGYTF
NA | NA | TRBJ1-1 | TRBV7-3 | TGTGCCAGCAGCTTACAGGGGCCAGACACTGAAGCTTTCTTT | CASSLQGPDTEAFF
NA | NA | TRBJ2-1 | TRBV7-9 | TGTGCCAGCAGCTCTAGCTCGGTCATCGAGCAGTTCTTC | CASSSSSVIEQFF
NA | NA | TRBJ1-1 | TRBV5-1 | TGCGCCAGCAGCTTTGGGGCGAACACTGAAGCTTTCTTT | CASSFGANTEAFF
NA | TRBD1 | TRBJ1-1 | TRBV30 | TGTGCCTGGAGCCGACAGGGGGCTTTGAACACTGAAGCTTTCTTT | CAWSRQGALNTEAFF
NA | NA | TRBJ1-1 | TRBV27 | TGTGCCAGCAGCCCGGGGGGGATCACTGAAGCTTTCTTT | CASSPGGITEAFF
NA | NA | TRBJ1-5 | TRBV4-1 | TGCGCCAGCAGCCATGCAGGGATACGGAATCAGCCCCAGCATTTT | CASSHAGIRNQPQHF
NA | NA | TRBJ2-7 | TRBV4-2 | TGTGCCAGCAGCCAGGAGCCCACCTACGAGCAGTACTTC | CASSQEPTYEQYF
NA | TRBD1 | TRBJ1-2 | TRBV11-1 | TGTGCCAGCAGCTTCGGGCCCGAGGGGGCTATTGGCTACACCTTC | CASSFGPEGAIGYTF
NA | TRBD1 | TRBJ1-2 | TRBV7-9 | TGCGCCAGCAGCGTAGACAGGGGAGGTTTCTATGGCTACACCTTC | CASSVDRGGFYGYTF
NA | NA | TRBJ1-5 | TRBV2 | TGTGCCAGCAGTAACCTGGGAGGAAATAGCAATCAGCCCCAGCATTTT | CASSNLGGNSNQPQHF
NA | TRBD2 | TRBJ2-7 | TRBV19 | TGTGCCAGTAGGAATCTAGCGGACAACTCCTACGAGCAGTACTTC | CASRNLADNSYEQYF
NA | NA | TRBJ1-2 | TRBV6-5 | TGTGCCAGCAGTTTCATGGACAGTAGGAGCTACACCTTC | CASSFMDSRSYTF
NA | TRBD2 | TRBJ2-7 | TRBV10-2 | TGCGCCAGCGGGAGGGACGTGTACGAGCAGTACTTC | CASGRDVYEQYF
NA | NA | TRBJ2-4 | TRBV2 | TGTGCCAGCACCCTTAGTCTAGCCAAAAACATTCAGTACTTC | CASTLSLAKNIQYF
NA | NA | TRBJ1-6 | TRBV7-9 | TGTGCCAGCAGCTTAAGTTCCAGGGGCAATTCACCCCTCCACTTT | CASSLSSRGNSPLHF
NA | NA | TRBJ1-3 | TRBV5-6 | TGTGCCAGCAGCTTGAATCAACTATTCTCTGGAAACACCATATATTTT | CASSLNQLFSGNTIYF
NA | NA | TRBJ1-2 | TRBV19 | TGTGCCAGTAGTATCGTTTCCGGGTATGGCTACACCTTC | CASSIVSGYGYTF
NA | NA | TRBJ1-4 | TRBV9 | TGTGCCAGCAGCGTAGGAGGGTGGGTCCCTAATGAAAAACTGTTTTTT | CASSVGGWVPNEKLFF
NA | NA | TRBJ2-2 | TRBV6-1 | TGTGCCGGCAGGCCCGCGGGGTCCGGGGAGCTGTTTTTT | CAGRPAGSGELFF
NA | NA | TRBJ2-6 | TRBV6-5 | TGTGCCAGCAGTTACTCGAGATCTGGGGCCAACGTCCTGACTTTC | CASSYSRSGANVLTF
NA | TRBD1 | TRBJ1-4 | TRBV7-9 | TGTGCCAGCAGCCCCCAGGGGGGCTATAATGAAAAACTGTTTTTT | CASSPQGGYNEKLFF
NA | NA | TRBJ2-1 | TRBV6-5 | TGTGCCAGCAGTTATGGGGGGAACAATGAGCAGTTCTTC | CASSYGGNNEQFF
NA | NA | TRBJ1-2 | TRBV19 | TGTGCCAGTACTGTGAATACAGTCTATGGCTACACCTTC | CASTVNTVYGYTF
NA | TRBD1 | TRBJ2-7 | TRBV19 | TGTGCCAGTAGGAGGACAGGGGAGTCCTACGAGCAGTACTTC | CASRRTGESYEQYF
NA | NA | TRBJ2-7 | TRBV7-9 | TGTGCCAGCAGCGAGGGTAGGGAGCAGTACTTC | CASSEGREQYF
NA | NA | TRBJ1-2 | TRBV6-5 | TGTGCCAGCAAGCTGGACATTTCAGTCGACTATGGCTACACCTTC | CASKLDISVDYGYTF
medium-sized | TRBD1 | TRBJ1-4 | TRBV2 | TGTGCCGGGGGACAGGGATCAACTAATGAAAAACTGTTTTTT | CAGGQGSTNEKLFF
NA | NA | TRBJ2-5 | TRBV7-9 | TGTGCCAGCAGCTTGGAAGCTCAGGGGACCCAGTACTTC | CASSLEAQGTQYF
NA | TRBD1 | TRBJ1-2 | TRBV15 | TGTGCCACCAGCAGGGGGACAGACCACTATGGCTACACCTTC | CATSRGTDHYGYTF
NA | TRBD1 | TRBJ1-4 | TRBV7-2 | TGTGCCAGCAGCTACAACCCCTGGGACAGGGTGTTTTTT | CASSYNPWDRVFF
NA | NA | TRBJ2-1 | TRBV19 | TGTGCCAGTAGTGCGACAGGTTCACCCTACAATGAGCAGTTCTTC | CASSATGSPYNEQFF
NA | NA | TRBJ2-7 | TRBV27 | TGTGCCAGCAGTATTCGGGGAGGCTACGAGCAGTACTTC | CASSIRGGYEQYF
NA | TRBD2 | TRBJ2-5 | TRBV11-1 | TGTGCCAGCAGCTCCCCGACTAGCGGGGATCAAGAGACCCAGTACTTC | CASSSPTSGDQETQYF
NA | NA | TRBJ1-1 | TRBV5-5 | TGTGCCAGCAGCTTGGGGCAGGCCGTCAGTTCCTCTGAAGCTTTCTTT | CASSLGQAVSSSEAFF
NA | TRBD1 | TRBJ1-4 | TRBV5-5 | TGTGCCAGCAGCCCGACAGGGCTTAATCCTGAAAAACTGTTTTTT | CASSPTGLNPEKLFF
NA | NA | TRBJ2-2 | TRBV28 | TGTGCCAGCAGTTTACAGGCCAACGGGGAGCTGTTTTTT | CASSLQANGELFF
NA | NA | TRBJ1-2 | TRBV15 | TGTGCCACCAGCACCCTAGGAGGGGGAGCGGGAGGCTACACCTTC | CATSTLGGGAGGYTF
NA | TRBD2 | TRBJ2-1 | TRBV11-3 | TGTGCCAGCAGCGCCCTAGCGGGGAGTACATATGAGCAGTTCTTC | CASSALAGSTYEQFF
NA | TRBD2 | TRBJ2-3 | TRBV5-1 | TGCGCCAGCAGCAGGGGACTAGCGGGAGGAGATACGCAGTATTTT | CASSRGLAGGDTQYF
NA | NA | TRBJ2-3 | TRBV30 | TGTGCCTGGAGTCCAGGGGTCCGGTCTAGCACAGATACGCAGTATTTT | CAWSPGVRSSTDTQYF